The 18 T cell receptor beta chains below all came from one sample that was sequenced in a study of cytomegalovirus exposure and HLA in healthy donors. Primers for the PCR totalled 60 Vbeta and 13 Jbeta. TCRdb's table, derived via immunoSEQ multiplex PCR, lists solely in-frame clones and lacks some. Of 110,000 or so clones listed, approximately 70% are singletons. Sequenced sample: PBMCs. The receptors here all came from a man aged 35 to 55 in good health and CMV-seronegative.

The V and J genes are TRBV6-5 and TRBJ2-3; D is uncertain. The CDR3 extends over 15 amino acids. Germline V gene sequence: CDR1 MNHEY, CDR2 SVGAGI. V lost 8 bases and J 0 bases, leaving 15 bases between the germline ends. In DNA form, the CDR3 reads TGTGCCAGCTCTGTCCGATTTAGTAGCACAGATACGCAGTATTTT. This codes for CASSVRFSSTDTQYF.

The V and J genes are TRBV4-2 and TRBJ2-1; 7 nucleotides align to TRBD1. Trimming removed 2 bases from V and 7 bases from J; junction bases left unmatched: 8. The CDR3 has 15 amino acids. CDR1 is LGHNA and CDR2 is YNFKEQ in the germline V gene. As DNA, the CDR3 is TGTGCCAGCAGCCAAAGACCAGGGGGATCGAATGAGCAGTTCTTC. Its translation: CASSQRPGGSNEQFF.

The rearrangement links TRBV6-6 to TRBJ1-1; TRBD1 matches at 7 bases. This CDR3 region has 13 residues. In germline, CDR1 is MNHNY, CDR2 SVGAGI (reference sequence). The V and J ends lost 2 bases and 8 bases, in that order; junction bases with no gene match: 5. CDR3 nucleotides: TGTGCCAGCAGTTACGAGGGGGCGGGCGAAGCTTTCTTT. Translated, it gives CASSYEGAGEAFF.

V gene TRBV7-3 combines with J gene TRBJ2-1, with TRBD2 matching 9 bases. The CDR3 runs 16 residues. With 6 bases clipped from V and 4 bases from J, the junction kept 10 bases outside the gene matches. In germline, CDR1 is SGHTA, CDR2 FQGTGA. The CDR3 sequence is CASRQTSGYYYNEQFF. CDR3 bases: TGTGCCAGCAGGCAAACTAGCGGGTACTATTACAATGAGCAGTTCTTC.

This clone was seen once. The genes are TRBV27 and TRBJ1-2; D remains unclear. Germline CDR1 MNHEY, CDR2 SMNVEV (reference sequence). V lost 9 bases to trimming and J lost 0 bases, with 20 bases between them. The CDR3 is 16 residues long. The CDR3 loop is CASRSRVGLTNYGYTF. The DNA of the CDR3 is TGTGCCAGTAGGTCGAGGGTCGGGCTTACTAACTATGGCTACACCTTC.

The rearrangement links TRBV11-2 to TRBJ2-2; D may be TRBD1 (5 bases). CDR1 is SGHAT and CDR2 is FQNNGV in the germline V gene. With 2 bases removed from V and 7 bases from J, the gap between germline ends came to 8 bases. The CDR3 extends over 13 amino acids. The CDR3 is CASSLSGFGELFF. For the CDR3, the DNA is TGTGCCAGCAGCTTATCAGGGTTCGGGGAGCTGTTTTTT.

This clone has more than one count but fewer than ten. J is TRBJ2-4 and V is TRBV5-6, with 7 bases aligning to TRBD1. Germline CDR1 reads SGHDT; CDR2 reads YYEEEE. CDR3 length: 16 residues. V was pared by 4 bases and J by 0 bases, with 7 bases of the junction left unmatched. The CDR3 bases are TGTGCCAGCAGCCCCGACAGGGAGTTAGCCAAAAACATTCAGTACTTC. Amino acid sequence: CASSPDRELAKNIQYF.

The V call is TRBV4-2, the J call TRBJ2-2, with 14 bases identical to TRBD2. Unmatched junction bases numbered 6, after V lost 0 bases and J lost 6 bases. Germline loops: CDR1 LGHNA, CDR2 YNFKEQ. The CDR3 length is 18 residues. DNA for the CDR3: TGTGCCAGCAGCCAAGATCTGGGACTAGCGGGGGAGTCCGGGGAGCTGTTTTTT. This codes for CASSQDLGLAGESGELFF.

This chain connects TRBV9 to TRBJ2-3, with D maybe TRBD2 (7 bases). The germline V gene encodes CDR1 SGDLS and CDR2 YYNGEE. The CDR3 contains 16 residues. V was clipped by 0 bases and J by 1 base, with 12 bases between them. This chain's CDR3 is CASSVAGGDGTDTQYF. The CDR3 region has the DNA TGTGCCAGCAGCGTAGCGGGGGGCGACGGCACAGATACGCAGTATTTT.

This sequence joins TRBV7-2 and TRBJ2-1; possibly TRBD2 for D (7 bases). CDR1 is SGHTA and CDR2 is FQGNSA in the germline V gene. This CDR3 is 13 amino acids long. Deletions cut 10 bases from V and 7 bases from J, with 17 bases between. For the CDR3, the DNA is TGTGCCACCGGGGGGCCGCCGGTGAATGAGCAGTTCTTC. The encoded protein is CATGGPPVNEQFF.

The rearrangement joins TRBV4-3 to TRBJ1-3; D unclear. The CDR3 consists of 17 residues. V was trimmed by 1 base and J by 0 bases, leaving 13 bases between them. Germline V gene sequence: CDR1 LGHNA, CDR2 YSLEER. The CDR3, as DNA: TGCGCCAGCAGCCAAGGCCGCGGGAATCCCTCTGGAAACACCATATATTTT. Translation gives CASSQGRGNPSGNTIYF.

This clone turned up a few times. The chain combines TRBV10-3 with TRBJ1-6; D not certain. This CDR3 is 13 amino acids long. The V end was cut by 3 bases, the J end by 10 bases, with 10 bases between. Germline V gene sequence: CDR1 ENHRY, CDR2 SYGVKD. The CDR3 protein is CAISDLLGSPLHF. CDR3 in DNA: TGTGCCATCAGTGACCTTCTGGGCTCACCCCTCCACTTT.

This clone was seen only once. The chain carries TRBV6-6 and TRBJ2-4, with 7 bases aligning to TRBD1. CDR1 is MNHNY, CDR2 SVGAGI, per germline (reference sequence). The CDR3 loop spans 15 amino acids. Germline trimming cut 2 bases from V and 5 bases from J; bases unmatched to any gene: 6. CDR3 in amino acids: CASSYRQGVENIQYF. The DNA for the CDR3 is TGTGCCAGCAGTTACCGCCAGGGGGTGGAAAACATTCAGTACTTC.

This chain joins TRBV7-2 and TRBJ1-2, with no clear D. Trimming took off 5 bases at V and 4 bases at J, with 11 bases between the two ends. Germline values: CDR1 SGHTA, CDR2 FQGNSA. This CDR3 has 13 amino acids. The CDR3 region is CASSPGGSYGYTF. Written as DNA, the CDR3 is TGTGCCAGCAGCCCGGGAGGGTCCTATGGCTACACCTTC. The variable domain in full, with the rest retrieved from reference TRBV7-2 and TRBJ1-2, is GAGVSQSPSNKVTEKGKDVELRCDPISGHTALYWYRQSLGQGLEFLIYFQGNSAPDKSGLPSDRFSAERTGGSVSTLTIQRTQQEDSAVYLCASSPGGSYGYTFGSGTRLTVV.

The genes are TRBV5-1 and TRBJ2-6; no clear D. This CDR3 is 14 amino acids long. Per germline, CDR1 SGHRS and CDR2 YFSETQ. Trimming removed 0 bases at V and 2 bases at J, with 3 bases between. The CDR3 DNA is TGCGCCAGCAGCTTGGGGCCTGGGGCCAACGTCCTGACTTTC. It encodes CASSLGPGANVLTF.

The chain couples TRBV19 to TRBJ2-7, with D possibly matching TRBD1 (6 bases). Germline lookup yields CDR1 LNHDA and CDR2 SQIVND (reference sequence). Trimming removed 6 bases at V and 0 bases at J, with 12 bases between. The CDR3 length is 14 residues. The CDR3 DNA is TGTGCCAGTAGCAGACAGGCCAACTCCTACGAGCAGTACTTC. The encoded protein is CASSRQANSYEQYF.

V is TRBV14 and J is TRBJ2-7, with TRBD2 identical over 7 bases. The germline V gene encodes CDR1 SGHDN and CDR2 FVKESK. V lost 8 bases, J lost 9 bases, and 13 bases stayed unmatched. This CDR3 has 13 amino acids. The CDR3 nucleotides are TGTGCCAGCTCCCCGTCCAGGGAGGGCGGGCAGTACTTC. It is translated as CASSPSREGGQYF.

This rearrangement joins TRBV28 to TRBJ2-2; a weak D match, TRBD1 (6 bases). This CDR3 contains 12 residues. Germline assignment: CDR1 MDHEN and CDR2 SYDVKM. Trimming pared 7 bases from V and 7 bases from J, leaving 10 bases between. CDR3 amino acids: CASTQGYGELFF. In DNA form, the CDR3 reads TGTGCCAGCACACAGGGATACGGGGAGCTGTTTTTT.